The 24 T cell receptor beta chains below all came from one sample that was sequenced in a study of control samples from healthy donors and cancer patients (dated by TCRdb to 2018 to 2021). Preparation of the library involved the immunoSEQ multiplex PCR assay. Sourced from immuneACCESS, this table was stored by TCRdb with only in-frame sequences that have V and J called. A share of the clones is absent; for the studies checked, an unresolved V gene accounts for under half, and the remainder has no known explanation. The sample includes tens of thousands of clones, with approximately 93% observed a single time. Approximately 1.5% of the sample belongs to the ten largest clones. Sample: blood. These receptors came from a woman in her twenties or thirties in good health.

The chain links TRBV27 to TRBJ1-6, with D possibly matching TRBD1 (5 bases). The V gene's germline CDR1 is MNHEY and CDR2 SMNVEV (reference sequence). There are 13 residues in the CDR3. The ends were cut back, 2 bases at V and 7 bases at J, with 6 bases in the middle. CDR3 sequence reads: CASSLGGNSPLHF. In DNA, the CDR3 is TGTGCCAGCAGTTTAGGGGGAAATTCACCCCTCCACTTT.

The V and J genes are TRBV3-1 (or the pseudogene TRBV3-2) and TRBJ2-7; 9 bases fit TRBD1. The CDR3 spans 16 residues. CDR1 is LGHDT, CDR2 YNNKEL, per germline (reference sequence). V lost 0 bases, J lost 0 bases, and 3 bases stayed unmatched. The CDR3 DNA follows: TGTGCCAGCAGCCAAGATCCGGGACAGGGCTCCTACGAGCAGTACTTC. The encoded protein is CASSQDPGQGSYEQYF.

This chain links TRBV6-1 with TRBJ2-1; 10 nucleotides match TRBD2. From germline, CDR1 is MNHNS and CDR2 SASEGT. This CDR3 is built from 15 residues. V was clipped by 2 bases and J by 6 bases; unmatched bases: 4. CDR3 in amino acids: CASSEWPSGGNEQFF. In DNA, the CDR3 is TGTGCCAGCAGTGAATGGCCTAGCGGGGGCAATGAGCAGTTCTTC.

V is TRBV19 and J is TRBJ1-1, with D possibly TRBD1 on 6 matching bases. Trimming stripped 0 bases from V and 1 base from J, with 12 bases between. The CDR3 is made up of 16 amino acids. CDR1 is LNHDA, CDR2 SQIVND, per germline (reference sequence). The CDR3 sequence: CASSIDNRDGNTEAFF. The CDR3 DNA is TGTGCCAGTAGTATAGATAACAGGGATGGGAACACTGAAGCTTTCTTT.

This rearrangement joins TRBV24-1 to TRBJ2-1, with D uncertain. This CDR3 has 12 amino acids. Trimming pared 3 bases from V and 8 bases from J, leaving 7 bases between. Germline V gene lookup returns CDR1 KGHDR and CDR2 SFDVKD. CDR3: CATSDPRDEQFF. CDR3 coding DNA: TGTGCCACCAGTGATCCTCGGGATGAGCAGTTCTTC.

DNA of the CDR3: TGTGCCAGCAGCGTTGGACAGGTCGGGACTGAAGCTTTCTTT. It is translated as CASSVGQVGTEAFF. The chain employs TRBV9 and TRBJ1-1, with TRBD1 matching 7 bases. V gave up 2 bases and J gave up 5 bases; unmatched junction bases: 6. CDR3 length: 14 residues. Germline V gene data show CDR1 as SGDLS and CDR2 as YYNGEE.

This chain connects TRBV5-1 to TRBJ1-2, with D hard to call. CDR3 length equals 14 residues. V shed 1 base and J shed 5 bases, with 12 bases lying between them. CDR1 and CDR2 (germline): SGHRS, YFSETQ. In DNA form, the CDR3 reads TGCGCCAGCAGCTTGAATGTGTTTAGTTATGGCTACACCTTC. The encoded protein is CASSLNVFSYGYTF.

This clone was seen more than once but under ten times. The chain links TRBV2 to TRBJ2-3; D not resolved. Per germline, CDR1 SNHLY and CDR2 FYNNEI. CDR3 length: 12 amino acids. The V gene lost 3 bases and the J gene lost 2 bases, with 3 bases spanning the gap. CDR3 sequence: CASSEDTDTQYF. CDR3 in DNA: TGTGCCAGCAGTGAGGACACAGATACGCAGTATTTT. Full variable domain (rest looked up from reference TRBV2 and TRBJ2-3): EPEVTQTPSHQVTQMGQEVILRCVPISNHLYFYWYRQILGQKVEFLVSFYNNEISEKSEIFDDQFSVERPDGSNFTLKIRSTKLEDSAMYFCASSEDTDTQYFGPGTRLTVL.

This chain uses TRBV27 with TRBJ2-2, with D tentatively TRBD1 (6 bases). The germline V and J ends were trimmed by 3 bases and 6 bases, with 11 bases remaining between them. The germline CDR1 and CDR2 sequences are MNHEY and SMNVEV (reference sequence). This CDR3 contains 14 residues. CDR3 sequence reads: CASSLAGDAGELFF. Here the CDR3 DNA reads TGTGCCAGCAGTTTGGCAGGGGATGCCGGGGAGCTGTTTTTT.

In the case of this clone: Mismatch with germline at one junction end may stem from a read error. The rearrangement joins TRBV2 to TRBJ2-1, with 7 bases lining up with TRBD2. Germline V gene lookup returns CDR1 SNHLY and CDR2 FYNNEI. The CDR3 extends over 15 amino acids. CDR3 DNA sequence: TGTGCCAGCAGAGAAGTCTGGGGGGGATGGGGTGAGCAGTTCTTC. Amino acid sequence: CASREVWGGWGEQFF.

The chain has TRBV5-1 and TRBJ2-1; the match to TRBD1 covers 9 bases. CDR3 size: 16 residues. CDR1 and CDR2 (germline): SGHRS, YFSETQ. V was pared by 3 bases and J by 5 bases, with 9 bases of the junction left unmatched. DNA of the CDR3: TGCGCCAGCAGCTCCTCCGGGACAGGGTCCGACAATGAGCAGTTCTTC. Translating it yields CASSSSGTGSDNEQFF.

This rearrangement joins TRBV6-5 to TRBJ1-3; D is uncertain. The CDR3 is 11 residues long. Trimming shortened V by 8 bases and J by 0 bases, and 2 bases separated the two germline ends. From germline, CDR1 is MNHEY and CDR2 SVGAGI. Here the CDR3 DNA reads TGTGCCAGCCGCTCTGGAAACACCATATATTTT. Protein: CASRSGNTIYF.

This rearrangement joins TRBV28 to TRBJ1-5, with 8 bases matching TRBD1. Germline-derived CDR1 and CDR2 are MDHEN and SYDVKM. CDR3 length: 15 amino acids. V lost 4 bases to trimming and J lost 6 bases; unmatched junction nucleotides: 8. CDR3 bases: TGTGCCAGCAGTTCCCCAGGGGGCTCGATTCAGCCCCAGCATTTT. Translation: CASSSPGGSIQPQHF.

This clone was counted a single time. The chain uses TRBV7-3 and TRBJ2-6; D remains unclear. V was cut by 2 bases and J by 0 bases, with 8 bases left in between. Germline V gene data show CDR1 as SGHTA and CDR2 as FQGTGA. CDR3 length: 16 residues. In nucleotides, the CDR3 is TGTGCCAGCAGCTTAGGCGGAGCCTCTGGGGCCAACGTCCTGACTTTC. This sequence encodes CASSLGGASGANVLTF.

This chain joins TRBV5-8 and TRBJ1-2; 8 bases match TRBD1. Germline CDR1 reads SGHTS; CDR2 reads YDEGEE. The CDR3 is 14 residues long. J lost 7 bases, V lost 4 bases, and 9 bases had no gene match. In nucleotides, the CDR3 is TGTGCCAGCAGCCGCGGGACAGGTAGCGGTGGCTACACCTTC. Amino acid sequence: CASSRGTGSGGYTF.

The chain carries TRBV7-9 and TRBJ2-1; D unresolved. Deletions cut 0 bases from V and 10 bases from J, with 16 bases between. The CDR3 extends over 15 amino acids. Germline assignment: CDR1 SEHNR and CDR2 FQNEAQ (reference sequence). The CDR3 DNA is TGTGCCAGCAGCTTAGCCACCAGTGTTAACGACGAGCAGTTCTTC. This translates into CASSLATSVNDEQFF.

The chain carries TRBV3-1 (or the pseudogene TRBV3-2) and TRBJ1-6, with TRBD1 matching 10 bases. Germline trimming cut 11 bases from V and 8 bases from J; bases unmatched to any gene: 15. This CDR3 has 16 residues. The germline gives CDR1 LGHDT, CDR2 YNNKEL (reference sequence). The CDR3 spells CAHECPGTGEDSPLHF. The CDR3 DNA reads TGTGCCCACGAATGTCCCGGGACAGGGGAGGATTCACCCCTCCACTTT.

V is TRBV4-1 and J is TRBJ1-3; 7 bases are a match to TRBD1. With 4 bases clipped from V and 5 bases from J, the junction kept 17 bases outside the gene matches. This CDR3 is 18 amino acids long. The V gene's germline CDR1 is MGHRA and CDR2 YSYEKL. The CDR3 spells CASSPRQGSFTDRNTIYF. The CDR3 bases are TGCGCCAGCAGCCCCCGACAGGGTTCGTTTACCGACAGAAACACCATATATTTT.

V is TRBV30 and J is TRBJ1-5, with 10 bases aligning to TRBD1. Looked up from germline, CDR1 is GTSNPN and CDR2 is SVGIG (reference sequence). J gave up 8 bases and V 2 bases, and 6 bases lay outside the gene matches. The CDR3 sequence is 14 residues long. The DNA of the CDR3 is TGTGCCTGGAGTAGACAGGGGGCGACGGAGCCCCAGCATTTT. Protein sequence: CAWSRQGATEPQHF.

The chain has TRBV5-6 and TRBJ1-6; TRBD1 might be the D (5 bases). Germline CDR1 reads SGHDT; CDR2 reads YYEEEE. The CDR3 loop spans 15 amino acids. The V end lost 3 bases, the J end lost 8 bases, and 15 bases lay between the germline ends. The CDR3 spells CASSYAGFRDSPLHF. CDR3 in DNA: TGTGCCAGCAGCTACGCAGGGTTTCGTGATTCACCCCTCCACTTT.

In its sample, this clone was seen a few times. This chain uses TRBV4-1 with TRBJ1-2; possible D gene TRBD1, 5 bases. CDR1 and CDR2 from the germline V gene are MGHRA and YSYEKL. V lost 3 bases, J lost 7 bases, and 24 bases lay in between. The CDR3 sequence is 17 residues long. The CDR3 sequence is CASSQAIVGQRPSGYTF. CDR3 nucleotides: TGCGCCAGCAGCCAGGCCATAGTGGGGCAACGACCCTCTGGCTACACCTTC.

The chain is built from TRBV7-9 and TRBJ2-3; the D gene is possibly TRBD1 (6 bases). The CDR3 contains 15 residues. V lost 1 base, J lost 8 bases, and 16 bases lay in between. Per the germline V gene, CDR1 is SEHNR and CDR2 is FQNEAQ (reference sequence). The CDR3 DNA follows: TGTGCCAGCAGCTTAGATGGGGGCTTTCTGACTACGCAGTATTTT. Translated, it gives CASSLDGGFLTTQYF.

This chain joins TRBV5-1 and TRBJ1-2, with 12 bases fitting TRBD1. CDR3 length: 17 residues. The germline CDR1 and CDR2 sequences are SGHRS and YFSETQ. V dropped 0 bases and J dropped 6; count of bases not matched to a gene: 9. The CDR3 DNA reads TGCGCCAGCAGCTTGGCAGGAGGGGACAGGGGGCAGGATGGCTACACCTTC. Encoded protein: CASSLAGGDRGQDGYTF.

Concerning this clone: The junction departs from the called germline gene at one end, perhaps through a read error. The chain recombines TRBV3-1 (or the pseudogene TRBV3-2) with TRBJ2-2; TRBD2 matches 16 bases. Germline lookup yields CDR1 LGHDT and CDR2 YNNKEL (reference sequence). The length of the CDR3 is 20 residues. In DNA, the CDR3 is TGTGCCGGCAGCCCGCGATTGGGACTAGCGGGAGGGCCGGGGACCGGGGAGCTGTTTTTT. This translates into CAGSPRLGLAGGPGTGELFF.